Following are 5 T cell receptor beta chains from one sample sequenced in a study of T-cell memory formation after mild COVID-19. MiXCR, applied by TCRdb to the 5' RACE reads, yields one record per CDR3 protein. This sample has about half a million distinct CDR3 sequences, with roughly 18% found just once. The specimen was PBMCs or a T cell subset sorted from them (not recorded which). The source is an adult woman who had mild COVID-19 (a few samples of this study predate the infection). Cell type and time point are not known.

This clonotype was picked up a small number of times. This rearrangement joins TRBV30 to TRBJ1-1; TRBD1 agrees at 9 bases. This CDR3 is built from 15 residues. V gave up 1 base and J gave up 4 bases; unmatched junction bases: 7. Germline V CDR1 and CDR2: GTSNPN, SVGIG (reference sequence). Here the CDR3 reads CAWSGYRTGVTEAFF. The CDR3 DNA follows: TGTGCCTGGAGTGGTTACAGGACAGGGGTCACTGAAGCTTTCTTT.

This clonotype was observed a few times. This rearrangement joins TRBV7-8 to TRBJ2-1, with 14 bases aligning to TRBD2. The length of the CDR3 is 20 residues. Trimming removed 5 bases from V and 8 bases from J; junction bases left unmatched: 20. Germline CDR1 reads SGHVS; CDR2 reads FQNEAQ. The CDR3, as DNA: TGTGCCAGCAGCCCACGACTACCGGGACTAGCGGGAGCCTCCTGGGATGAGCAGTTCTTC. Its translation is CASSPRLPGLAGASWDEQFF.

This clonotype was counted at least ten times. This rearrangement joins TRBV6-5 to TRBJ1-2; D may be TRBD1 (5 bases). Germline values: CDR1 MNHEY, CDR2 SVGAGI. With 5 bases removed from V and 6 bases from J, the gap between germline ends came to 16 bases. The CDR3 sequence is 14 residues long. The CDR3 loop reads CASSRAGTPHGYTF. The CDR3 DNA is TGTGCCAGCAGTCGGGCCGGGACGCCTCATGGCTACACCTTC.

The chain has TRBV4-1 and TRBJ2-3; D is possibly TRBD2 (7 bases). The germline V gene encodes CDR1 MGHRA and CDR2 YSYEKL. CDR3 size: 16 residues. V lost 1 base to trimming and J lost 3 bases, with 14 bases between them. This CDR3 reads CASSQGWGGRTDTQYF. CDR3 nucleotides: TGCGCCAGCAGCCAAGGGTGGGGGGGCCGAACAGATACGCAGTATTTT.

This clonotype was counted a few times. The chain joins TRBV11-3 to TRBJ2-5; 13 nucleotides agree with TRBD2. The CDR3 spans 16 residues. The germline CDR1 and CDR2 sequences are SGHNT and YENEEA. V lost 5 bases and J lost 4; bases outside the gene matches: 7. Here the CDR3 reads CASSLGLAGARETQYF. CDR3 in DNA: TGTGCCAGCAGCCTCGGACTAGCGGGAGCCAGAGAGACCCAGTACTTC. Variable domain in full (rest from reference TRBV11-3 and TRBJ2-5): EAGVVQSPRYKIIEKKQPVAFWCNPISGHNTLYWYLQNLGQGPELLIRYENEEAVDDSQLPKDRFSAERLKGVDSTLKIQPAELGDSAVYLCASSLGLAGARETQYFGPGTRLLVL.